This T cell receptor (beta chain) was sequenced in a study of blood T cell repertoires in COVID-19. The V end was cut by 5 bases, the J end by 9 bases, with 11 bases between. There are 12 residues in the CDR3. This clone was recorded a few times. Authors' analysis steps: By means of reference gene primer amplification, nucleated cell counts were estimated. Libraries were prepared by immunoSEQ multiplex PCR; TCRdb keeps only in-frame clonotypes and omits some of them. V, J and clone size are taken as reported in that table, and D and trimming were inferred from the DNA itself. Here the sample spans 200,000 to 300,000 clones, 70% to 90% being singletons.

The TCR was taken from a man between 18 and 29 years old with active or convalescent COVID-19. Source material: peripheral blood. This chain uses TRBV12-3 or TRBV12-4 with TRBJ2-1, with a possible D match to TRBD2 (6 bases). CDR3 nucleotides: TGTGCCAGCAGTCTCGGACTACCTGAGCAGTTCTTC. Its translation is CASSLGLPEQFF.